This record looks at one T cell receptor beta chain sequence and its context. This sample was included in a study of blood T cell repertoires in COVID-19. Looking at the study overall: Some COVID-19 samples were acute and others convalescent; all came from the United States, Italy and Spain. The cDNA or gDNA used as material had been derived from T cells, B-cell-depleted T cells, or PBMCs.

V lost 1 base and J 0 bases, leaving 11 bases between the germline ends. The CDR3 runs 16 residues. CDR1 and CDR2 (germline): LNHNV, YYDKDF (reference sequence). Authors' analysis steps: The assay estimated nucleated cells by amplifying reference gene primers. Clones were read by immunoSEQ multiplex PCR, and TCRdb kept only the in-frame ones, dropping some. That table furnishes V, J and clone size, whereas the DNA furnished D and trimming. This table holds around 100,000 clones, roughly 80% found once. The sequence was obtained from a man in his 70s with active or convalescent COVID-19. Material: peripheral blood. J is TRBJ2-3 and V is TRBV15, with D possibly matching TRBD2 (5 bases). CDR3 sequence: CATSRGAIASTDTQYF. CDR3 sequence (DNA): TGTGCCACCAGCAGAGGCGCTATAGCGAGCACAGATACGCAGTATTTT.